The rows below give T cell receptor beta chains drawn from one sample of a study of T cell responses to AZD1222 COVID-19 vaccine. Profiled with immunoSEQ multiplex PCR; TCRdb holds only in-frame clones, not every one. Of 110,000 or so clones in the sample, approximately 83% were seen once. Specimen: peripheral blood, collected on day 0 of AZD1222 vaccination. The receptor source for this set is an adult in good health. Both conserved end residues are part of each CDR3. The D gene is left open where the match is weak. Not every row has a clone size; where given, it reads once, few, many or a size class.

CDR3 DNA	CDR3 protein	D gene	clone size	V gene	J gene
TGTGCCACCAGTGCCGGCCAGACAAATGAGCAGTTCTTC	CATSAGQTNEQFF	NA	NA	TRBV24-1	TRBJ2-1
TGTGCCAGCAGTGTCGCGGGAGGGGGCACAGATACGCAGTATTTT	CASSVAGGGTDTQYF	TRBD2	once	TRBV6-4	TRBJ2-3
TGTGCCAGCAGCCCCCCTGGGGCGGGGGGGGACAATGAGCAGTTCTTC	CASSPPGAGGDNEQFF	TRBD2	NA	TRBV11-2	TRBJ2-1
TGTGCCAGTAGCCGACATAAGAACACTGAAGCTTTCTTT	CASSRHKNTEAFF	NA	few	TRBV19	TRBJ1-1
TGTGCCAGCAGTTACTCATTGGGGGCCCAGCATTTT	CASSYSLGAQHF	NA	NA	TRBV6-2/TRBV6-3	TRBJ1-5
TGCAGCGCTGAAAGTGTAAACGAGCAGTACTTC	CSAESVNEQYF	NA	NA	TRBV29-1	TRBJ2-7
TGCGCCAGCGGCCCCCATGGGGCAAATCAGCCCCAGCATTTT	CASGPHGANQPQHF	NA	NA	TRBV23-1	TRBJ1-5
TGTGCCAGTACTCAACCCGGGACGCGCAATCAGCCCCAGCATTTT	CASTQPGTRNQPQHF	NA	NA	TRBV19	TRBJ1-5
TGTGCCAGCAGCCTACGACAGATTCGAAAAGAGACCCAGTACTTC	CASSLRQIRKETQYF	NA	NA	TRBV5-6	TRBJ2-5
TGCGCCAGCAGCCAAGATGGACTCCGATACAATGAGCAGTTCTTC	CASSQDGLRYNEQFF	NA	NA	TRBV4-3	TRBJ2-1
TGTGCCAGCAGCTTATCCCGACTAGCGGGGGCAGAGACCCAGTACTTC	CASSLSRLAGAETQYF	TRBD2	NA	TRBV7-2	TRBJ2-5
TGCAGCGTCGCGAGAGACAGGGTGCAAGAGACCCAGTACTTC	CSVARDRVQETQYF	TRBD1	few	TRBV29-1	TRBJ2-5
TGTGCCAGGGAATCGGACAGTTTTTGGGACGGCTACACCTTC	CARESDSFWDGYTF	NA	few	TRBV2	TRBJ1-2
TGTGCCAGCAGCCAAGGGGGTGAGACCCAGTACTTC	CASSQGGETQYF	NA	NA	TRBV3-1/TRBV3-2	TRBJ2-5
TGTGCCAGCAGTTTATCTGGGGCCCCGGGGTATGGCTACACCTTC	CASSLSGAPGYGYTF	NA	NA	TRBV27	TRBJ1-2
TGTGCCAGCAGCCAAGATTCGGCTGGGGACAATGAGCAGTTCTTC	CASSQDSAGDNEQFF	NA	NA	TRBV4-2	TRBJ2-1
TGTGCCAGCAGCCTGGGGGGGGCCTCCTACGAGCAGTACTTC	CASSLGGASYEQYF	NA	NA	TRBV3-1/TRBV3-2	TRBJ2-7
TGTGCCATCAGTGACAGCTTGAACACTGAAGCTTTCTTT	CAISDSLNTEAFF	NA	NA	TRBV10-3	TRBJ1-1
TGTGCCAGCAGTCGGACTAGCGGAGCCTACGAGCAGTACTTC	CASSRTSGAYEQYF	TRBD2	NA	TRBV11-3	TRBJ2-7
TGCGCCAGCAGGGATATAGCGGGGACGAACTACGAGCAGTACTTC	CASRDIAGTNYEQYF	TRBD2	once	TRBV10-2	TRBJ2-7
TGTGCCAGCAGTGGGACTAGCGGGGGACCGACCTACGAGCAGTACTTC	CASSGTSGGPTYEQYF	TRBD2	NA	TRBV6-1	TRBJ2-7
TGTGCCAGCTCAGAGTTCTCAGGGGGACAAAACTATGGCTACACCTTC	CASSEFSGGQNYGYTF	TRBD1	once	TRBV18	TRBJ1-2
TGTGCCAGCGCACCGGGGTCTGGAAACACCATATATTTT	CASAPGSGNTIYF	NA	NA	TRBV2	TRBJ1-3
TGTGCCTGGCGGGGAGGCAATAGCAATCAGCCCCAGCATTTT	CAWRGGNSNQPQHF	NA	NA	TRBV30	TRBJ1-5
TGTGCCAGCGGGCCCGACGCCTATGGCTACACCTTC	CASGPDAYGYTF	NA	NA	TRBV12-3/TRBV12-4	TRBJ1-2
TGTGCCAGCAGCTTGAGAGAGAACACTGAAGCTTTCTTT	CASSLRENTEAFF	NA	once	TRBV5-6	TRBJ1-1
TGTGCCACACTGGGGCAACCTAACACTGAAGCTTTCTTT	CATLGQPNTEAFF	NA	NA	TRBV2	TRBJ1-1
TGTGCCAGCAGCCTGGGACTTGGGGTAGATACGCAGTATTTT	CASSLGLGVDTQYF	NA	NA	TRBV5-4	TRBJ2-3
TGTGCCAGCAGCCGCGACGGGGGCGTTTCACCCCTCCACTTT	CASSRDGGVSPLHF	NA	few	TRBV7-9	TRBJ1-6
TGCAGTGCTAGTCGCAGGGCACAGCCCCAGCATTTT	CSASRRAQPQHF	NA	NA	TRBV20-1	TRBJ1-5
TGTGCCAGCAGCCTACAATCCGGAAACACCATATATTTT	CASSLQSGNTIYF	NA	NA	TRBV14	TRBJ1-3
TGTGCCAGTAGTATGAGAAGGGCGCCGTACGAGCAGTACTTC	CASSMRRAPYEQYF	NA	NA	TRBV19	TRBJ2-7
TGCGCCAGCACCAGGGGACTAGGGGCCGGGGAGCTGTTTTTT	CASTRGLGAGELFF	TRBD2	once	TRBV10-2	TRBJ2-2